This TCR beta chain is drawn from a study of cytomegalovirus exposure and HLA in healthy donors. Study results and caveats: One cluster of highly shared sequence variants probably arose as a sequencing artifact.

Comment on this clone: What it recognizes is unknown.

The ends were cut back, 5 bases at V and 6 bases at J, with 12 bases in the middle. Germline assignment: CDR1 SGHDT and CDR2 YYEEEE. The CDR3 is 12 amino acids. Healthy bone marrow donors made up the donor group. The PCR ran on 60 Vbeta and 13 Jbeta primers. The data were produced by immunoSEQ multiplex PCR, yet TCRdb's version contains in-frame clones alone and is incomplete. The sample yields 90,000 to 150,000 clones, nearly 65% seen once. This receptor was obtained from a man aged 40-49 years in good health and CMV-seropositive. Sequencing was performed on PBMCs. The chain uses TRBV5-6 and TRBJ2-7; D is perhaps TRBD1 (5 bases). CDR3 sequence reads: CASRKQGGEQYF. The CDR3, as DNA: TGTGCCAGCAGAAAGCAGGGTGGCGAGCAGTACTTC.